The 15 T cell receptor beta chains below come from one sample, sequenced in a study of T cells in Graves' hyperthyroidism and ophthalmopathy. It was RNA transcripts that yielded the amplified TCR beta CDR3 regions. Using the HTBI primer set, a first-round RT-PCR was run on the TCR CDR3. TCRdb processed the multiplex PCR reads anew with MiXCR; each CDR3 protein has one entry. The sample includes fewer than 400,000 distinct CDR3 sequences, 11% to 15% of them seen just once. The specimen was blood. The receptor set was obtained from a man aged 45-65 years with Graves' ophthalmopathy.

This clonotype came up many times. The J gene is TRBJ2-3, the V gene TRBV18; D is possibly TRBD1 (5 bases). V was trimmed by 1 base and J by 6 bases, leaving 17 bases between them. The germline V gene encodes CDR1 KGHSH and CDR2 LQKENI. This CDR3 comprises 16 residues. The CDR3 loop is CASSPLGPSWFDTQYF. CDR3 coding DNA: TGTGCCAGCTCACCACTGGGGCCTAGTTGGTTTGATACGCAGTATTTT.

This clonotype was observed many times. Here the CDR3 DNA reads TGTGCCTGGAGTGTAAATTGGGGTGGAGAGACCCAGTACTTC. Encoded protein: CAWSVNWGGETQYF. The chain recombines TRBV30 with TRBJ2-5; D gene uncertain. Trimming removed 0 bases from V and 4 bases from J, with 12 bases in between. This CDR3 region has 14 residues. In germline, CDR1 is GTSNPN, CDR2 SVGIG (reference sequence).

The J gene is TRBJ2-7, the V gene TRBV2; possibly TRBD1 or TRBD2 for D (5 bases each). Trimming stripped 6 bases from V and 0 bases from J, with 12 bases between. The germline gives CDR1 SNHLY, CDR2 FYNNEI. CDR3 length equals 14 residues. The CDR3 reads CASRGPPSSYEQYF. Here the CDR3 DNA reads TGTGCCAGCAGGGGACCGCCAAGCTCCTACGAGCAGTACTTC.

This clonotype was picked up many times. J is TRBJ1-1 and V is TRBV12-3 or TRBV12-4; D may be TRBD1 (5 bases). CDR3 size: 14 residues. The ends were cut back, 6 bases at V and 3 bases at J, with 14 bases in the middle. The CDR3 is CASSGTGSYTEAFF. DNA for the CDR3: TGTGCCAGCAGCGGGACGGGATCGTACACTGAAGCTTTCTTT.

The rearrangement links TRBV15 to TRBJ2-7; 10 positions agree with TRBD1. The CDR3 sequence is 14 residues long. Germline V gene data show CDR1 as LNHNV and CDR2 as YYDKDF (reference sequence). J gave up 7 bases and V 5 bases, and 8 bases lay outside the gene matches. The CDR3 protein is CATSPRDRGGEQYF. The CDR3 DNA reads as TGTGCCACCAGCCCACGGGACAGGGGTGGAGAGCAGTACTTC.

This clonotype came up many times. At one boundary the junction diverges from the germline segment, which might be a read error. J is TRBJ2-1 and V is TRBV7-7; 7 bases are a match to TRBD2. This CDR3 spans 14 amino acids. In germline, CDR1 is SSHAT, CDR2 FNYEAQ (reference sequence). Written as DNA, the CDR3 is TGTGCTAGCAGCTTAAATGACGGGGGGAATGAGCAGTTCTTC. Encoded protein: CASSLNDGGNEQFF.

This clonotype was seen many times. The V gene is TRBV7-2, the J gene TRBJ2-2; 13 nucleotides agree with TRBD2. Germline-derived CDR1 and CDR2 are SGHTA and FQGNSA. The trim removed 5 bases at V and 7 bases at J, leaving 4 bases unmatched. There are 15 residues in the CDR3. The CDR3 sequence: CASSGTSGNYGELFF. Here the CDR3 DNA reads TGTGCCAGCAGCGGGACTAGCGGGAACTACGGGGAGCTGTTTTTT.

This clonotype was seen only a few times. The chain couples TRBV20-1 to TRBJ2-1, with TRBD2 matching 9 bases. Germline CDR1 is DFQATT and CDR2 is SNEGSKA (reference sequence). V was pared by 1 base and J by 4 bases, with 8 bases of the junction left unmatched. The CDR3 has 16 residues. CDR3 coding DNA: TGCAGTGCTAGAGCCGGGGGCGGGGGGGGTTACAATGAGCAGTTCTTC. As protein: CSARAGGGGGYNEQFF.

This clonotype was counted a few times. The CDR3 sequence is CSVEERAVYTF. Written as DNA, the CDR3 is TGCAGCGTTGAAGAACGCGCGGTTTACACCTTC. The chain employs TRBV29-1 and TRBJ1-2; unclear D gene. CDR3 length: 11 amino acids. V gave up 0 bases and J gave up 11 bases, with 10 bases separating them. CDR1 and CDR2 (germline): SQVTM, ANQGSEA.

This chain links TRBV18 with TRBJ2-1, with 9 bases aligning to TRBD2. V shed 3 bases and J 8 bases; nucleotides not matched to a gene: 20. CDR3 size: 19 residues. Germline V gene data show CDR1 as KGHSH and CDR2 as LQKENI. The CDR3 loop reads CASSPLVGIAGVTGDEQFF. CDR3 DNA sequence: TGTGCCAGCTCACCCCTTGTGGGGATAGCGGGAGTCACTGGGGATGAGCAGTTCTTC.

There are many counts of this clonotype. J is TRBJ1-5 and V is TRBV30; 8 bases line up with TRBD1. Germline CDR1 GTSNPN, CDR2 SVGIG (reference sequence). With V trimmed by 2 bases and J by 4 bases, 4 bases remained unmatched. This CDR3 comprises 14 residues. This CDR3 reads CAWSLGQANQPQHF. The CDR3 coding sequence is TGTGCCTGGAGTTTGGGACAGGCAAATCAGCCCCAGCATTTT.

This clonotype occurred many times. The gene calls are TRBV28 and TRBJ2-7; TRBD1 aligns across 9 bases. The ends lost 3 bases at V and 3 bases at J; junction bases unmatched: 3. Germline loops: CDR1 MDHEN, CDR2 SYDVKM. The CDR3 is made up of 14 amino acids. The CDR3: CASSFLGQGYEQYF. The CDR3 nucleotides read TGTGCCAGCAGTTTTCTGGGACAGGGCTACGAGCAGTACTTC.

The chain is built from TRBV20-1 and TRBJ2-1, with 12 bases fitting TRBD2. Germline-derived CDR1 and CDR2 are DFQATT and SNEGSKA (reference sequence). V lost 5 bases to trimming and J lost 3 bases; unmatched junction nucleotides: 11. The CDR3 covers 17 residues. The CDR3 DNA is TGCAGTGCTTTGGGACTAGCGGGTTTGGACCTCTACAATGAGCAGTTCTTC. This sequence encodes CSALGLAGLDLYNEQFF.

The rearrangement uses TRBV3-1 and TRBJ2-5, with 12 nucleotides matching TRBD2. With 5 bases clipped from V and 1 base from J, the junction kept 5 bases outside the gene matches. There are 16 residues in the CDR3. The germline gives CDR1 LGHDT, CDR2 YNNKEL (reference sequence). For the CDR3, the DNA is TGTGCCAGCAGCTCCACGGGACTAGCGGGCCAAGAGACCCAGTACTTC. This gives the protein CASSSTGLAGQETQYF.

This clonotype was recorded a few times. This chain links TRBV12-3 or TRBV12-4 with TRBJ2-3; 9 nucleotides match TRBD2. The CDR3 is 14 residues long. The ends lost 6 bases at V and 4 bases at J; junction bases unmatched: 5. The CDR3 protein is CASRVAGGSDTQYF. Here the CDR3 DNA reads TGTGCCAGCAGGGTGGCGGGAGGGTCAGATACGCAGTATTTT.